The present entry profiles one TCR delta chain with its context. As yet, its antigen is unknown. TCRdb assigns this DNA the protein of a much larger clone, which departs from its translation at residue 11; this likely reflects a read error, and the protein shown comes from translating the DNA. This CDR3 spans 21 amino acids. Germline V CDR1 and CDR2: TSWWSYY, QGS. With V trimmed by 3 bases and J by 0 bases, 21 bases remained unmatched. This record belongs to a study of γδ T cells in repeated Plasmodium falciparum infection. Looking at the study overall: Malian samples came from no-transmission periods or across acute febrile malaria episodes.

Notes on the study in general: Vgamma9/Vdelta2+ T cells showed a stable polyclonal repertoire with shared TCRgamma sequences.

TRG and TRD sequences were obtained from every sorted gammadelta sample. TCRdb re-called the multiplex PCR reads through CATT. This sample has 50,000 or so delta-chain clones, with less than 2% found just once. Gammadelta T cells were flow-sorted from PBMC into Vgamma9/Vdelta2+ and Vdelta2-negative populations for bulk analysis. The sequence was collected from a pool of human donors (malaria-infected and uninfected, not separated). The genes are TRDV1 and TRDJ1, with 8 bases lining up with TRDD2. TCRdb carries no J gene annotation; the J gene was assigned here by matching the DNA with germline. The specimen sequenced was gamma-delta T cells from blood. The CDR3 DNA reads TGTGCTCTTGGGGAGGTCTTCCTACGATTCCGGGGGAAACTGTACACCGATAAACTCATCTTT. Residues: CALGEVFLRFRGKLYTDKLIF.